This T cell receptor beta chain comes out of a study of T cell responses to AZD1222 COVID-19 vaccine (dated by TCRdb to about 2021). Background on the whole study: AZD1222 recipients given second doses at about 4 weeks or at about 12 weeks were pooled, since spike-specific TCR depth and breadth were not found to differ between the two schedules. TCR sequencing covered more than 230 trial participants: roughly 200 given two doses of AZD1222 and 26 given two doses of MenACWY control vaccine. Enrollment into the trials was organized by age into subgroups of 18-55, 56-69 and 70-plus years, and those subgroups contained approximately 160, 26 and 62 TCR-sequenced participants, respectively. General findings and caveats noted by the study authors: Because no day 14 peak-response samples were available, repertoires were characterized only after the peak T cell response. After two AZD1222 doses, spike-specific TCR breadth and depth were significantly higher than at day 0 and than in MenACWY recipients. Most participants were white British and females outnumbered males, and the authors suggested that clonal diversity may have been underestimated. Only 5 to 7 AZD1222 recipients were SARS-CoV-2 seropositive at baseline, limiting conclusions about previously exposed vaccinees. Epitopes outside the regions mutated in the B.1.351 and B.1.1.7 variants were reportedly recognized by nearly half of the unique spike-specific TCRs. Vaccine-associated CD4 TCRs spanned the whole spike protein, with dominant responses in regions 160-218 and 743-854. The 56-69-year group was small, and its depth increase did not reach significance, likely because of low power.

The CDR3 regions of human TCRbeta chains were analyzed by immunosequencing. Processing in the source paper ran as follows. TCRs in the repertoires were compared against a reference library of SARS-CoV-2-specific TCRs that had been generated with the MIRA antigen-specificity platform. Breadth meant the fraction of unique TCRs that were SARS-CoV-2-associated, whereas depth meant the fraction of total T cells that were SARS-CoV-2-associated. Using the MIRA data, every spike-specific TCR was mapped to the spike region that the TCR reacted to and assigned to either a CD4 or a CD8 class. Log10-transformed breadth and depth values were compared by one-way ANOVA with Sidak's multiple comparisons tests. The table was pulled from immuneACCESS by TCRdb, which kept in-frame rearrangements only. Such tables lose some clones; where checked, under half of the loss comes from unresolved V genes, and the rest has no known cause. V, J and clone size are taken as reported in that table, and D and trimming were inferred from the DNA itself. Across this sample there are about 260,000 clones, with 93% seen only once. 0.55% of the sample rests with the top ten.

Regarding this clone: What this receptor recognizes is not known. No much larger clonotype is one base removed from it; base qualities were not supplied.

In light of the paper, this sample's time point label describes: baseline before first vaccination. The vaccinee samples were drawn from two UK trials, COV001 and COV002, one of which was a single-blind randomized controlled phase 2/3 trial testing AZD1222 (ChAdOx1 nCoV-19) in healthy adults. For TCRbeta chain sequencing, PBMC samples from trial participants were taken at day 0 and at day 28 after the second dose. Trimming removed 5 bases from V and 4 bases from J, leaving 14 bases between the germline ends. The CDR3, from cysteine to phenylalanine, totals 15 residues. CDR3 DNA is the only sequence kept; it has 45 bases, read in frame from the first base. The germline V gene (reference sequence) provides CDR1 LNHDA and CDR2 SQIVND.

The material sequenced was peripheral blood, taken on day 0 of AZD1222 vaccination. In this chain, TRBV19 is recombined with TRBJ1-4; the D gene is not confidently resolved. This sequence originates from an adult in good health. The CDR3 protein: CASSATGRINEKLFF. The sequence in DNA is TGTGCCAGTAGTGCCACCGGCCGGATTAATGAAAAACTGTTTTTT. With all but the CDR3 taken from the reference TRBV19 and TRBJ1-4 genes, the full variable domain is: DGGITQSPKYLFRKEGQNVTLSCEQNLNHDAMYWYRQDPGQGLRLIYYSQIVNDFQKGDIAEGYSVSREKKESFPLTVTSAQKNPTAFYLCASSATGRINEKLFFGSGTQLSVL.